This T cell receptor beta chain was obtained from a study of T-cell memory formation after mild COVID-19. Study overall: Clusters of TCRs were largely donor specific. Study-level findings and limits: Some clones that responded were present in memory (sampled pre-infection), which suggests cross-reactive memory joined.

A few counts support this clonotype. Its antigen is unknown. The junction had 5 bases not matched to a gene; V was cut back by 0 bases and J by 2 bases. The CDR3 is 16 residues long. CDR1 is MNHEY, CDR2 SVGAGI, per germline. MiXCR was run by TCRdb on the 5' RACE reads, yielding one entry per CDR3 protein. The sample lists about 82,000 distinct CDR3 sequences, approximately 13% occurring once. The chain has TRBV6-5 and TRBJ2-7; 9 bases are shared with TRBD2. The TCR sequence derives from an adult woman who had mild COVID-19 (a few samples of this study predate the infection). Cell type and time point are not known. What was sequenced was PBMCs or a T cell subset sorted from them (not recorded which). The CDR3 sequence is CASSYSPSGVTYEQYF. Written as DNA, the CDR3 is TGTGCCAGCAGTTACTCCCCTAGCGGGGTCACCTACGAGCAGTACTTC.